This T cell receptor (beta chain) comes out of a study of blood T cell repertoires in COVID-19 (dated by TCRdb to the early 2020s). Some background on the complete study: Collaborator samples came from the United States, Italy and Spain and covered acute and convalescent phases of COVID-19. Where HLA class I and class II types were available, the types were taken from metadata supplied by the sample provider, not from assay-based typing. The dataset comprised deeply sampled blood TCRbeta repertoires from subjects exposed to, actively infected with, or recovered from COVID-19. The material from the prospective study consisted of cDNA or gDNA derived from T cells, B-cell-depleted T cells, or PBMCs. The repertoires were released in a freely available public database meant as a resource for research on the immune response to SARS-CoV-2. Nearly every sample came with metadata listing a de-identified subject ID, COVID-19 status, age in years and sex. Samples were obtained from the ongoing ImmuneRACE study (first 160 participants) and from 1,254 subjects provided by 6 global collaborators. Beyond this particular receptor, the publication reports: How much clinical and demographic metadata was included differed by source and by participant, and the metadata was provided uncurated.

Each collaborating institution followed its own protocols to collect whole blood in K2EDTA tubes. For TCRbeta analysis, collaborator samples were shipped as frozen whole blood, as isolated PBMCs, or as DNA extracted from either sample type. This clone was picked up a small number of times. The clone's antigen remains unknown. No quality values exist for individual bases; no much larger clone is one base distant. TCRbeta CDR3 regions were amplified from genomic DNA by means of the immunoSEQ Assay, a bias-controlled multiplex PCR. On the authors' methods: The number of nucleated cells in each sample was estimated from the amplification of reference gene primers within the assay. To quantify the absolute abundance of each unique TCRbeta CDR3 rearrangement, sequence reads were collapsed and filtered. For each sample, productive Simpson clonality was calculated as the square root of Simpson's diversity index over productive rearrangements. What TCRdb holds here is the immuneACCESS table cut down to in-frame rearrangements. Part of the clones is not present; checked against another copy, under half of the missing clones reflect an unresolved V gene, and the others are unexplained. V, J and clone size reflect that table, while D and trimming were determined from the DNA. A total of approximately 10,000 clones appear in this sample, roughly four fifths of them only once. The top ten clonotypes cover approximately 31% of the sample.

Input material: peripheral blood. The clonotype was recovered from a man aged 50 to 60 with active COVID-19.

CDR3 protein: CASSILGGTVIYNSPLHF. The nucleotides are TGTGCCAGTAGTATCTTAGGGGGGACAGTCATTTATAATTCACCCCTCCACTTT. The V gene is TRBV19 and the J gene is TRBJ1-6, with 7 bases matching TRBD1. From the germline V gene (reference sequence), CDR1 is LNHDA and CDR2 is SQIVND. V trim: 3 bases; J trim: 4 bases; unmatched bases: 12. Spanning cysteine to phenylalanine, the CDR3 consists of 18 amino acids. Of the read, only the CDR3 DNA is kept; its 54 bases are in frame from base 1.